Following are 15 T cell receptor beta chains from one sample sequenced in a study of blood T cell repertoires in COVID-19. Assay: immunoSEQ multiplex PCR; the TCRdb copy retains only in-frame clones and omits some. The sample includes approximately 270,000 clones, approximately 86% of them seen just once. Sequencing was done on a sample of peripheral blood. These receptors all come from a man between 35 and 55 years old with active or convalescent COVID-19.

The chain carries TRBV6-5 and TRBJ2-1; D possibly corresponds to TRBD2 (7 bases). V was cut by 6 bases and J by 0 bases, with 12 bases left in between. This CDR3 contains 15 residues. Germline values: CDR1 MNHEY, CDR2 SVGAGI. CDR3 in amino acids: CASSGGLSSYNEQFF. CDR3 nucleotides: TGTGCCAGCAGCGGGGGGCTGAGCTCCTACAATGAGCAGTTCTTC.

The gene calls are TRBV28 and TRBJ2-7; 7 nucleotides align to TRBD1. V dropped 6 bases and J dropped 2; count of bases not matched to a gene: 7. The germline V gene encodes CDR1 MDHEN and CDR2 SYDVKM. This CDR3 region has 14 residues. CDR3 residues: CASSPGTEPYEQYF. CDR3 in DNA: TGTGCCAGCAGCCCCGGGACAGAACCCTACGAGCAGTACTTC.

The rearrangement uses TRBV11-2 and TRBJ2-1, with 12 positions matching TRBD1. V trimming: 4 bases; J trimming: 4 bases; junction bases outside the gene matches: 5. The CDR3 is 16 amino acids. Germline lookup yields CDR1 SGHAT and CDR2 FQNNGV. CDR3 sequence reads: CASSSPGQGAYNEQFF. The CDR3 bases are TGTGCCAGCAGCTCCCCGGGACAGGGGGCTTACAATGAGCAGTTCTTC.

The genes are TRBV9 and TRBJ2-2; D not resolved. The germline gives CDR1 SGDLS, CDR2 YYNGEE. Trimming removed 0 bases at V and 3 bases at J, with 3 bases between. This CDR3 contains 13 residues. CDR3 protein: CASSVVYTGELFF. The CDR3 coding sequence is TGTGCCAGCAGCGTAGTCTACACCGGGGAGCTGTTTTTT.

The CDR3, as DNA: TGTGCCAGCAGCAAAGCGGGAGGGCCGGATGAGCAGTTCTTC. Its protein is CASSKAGGPDEQFF. This chain uses TRBV5-5 with TRBJ2-1, with 10 positions matching TRBD2. Germline lookup yields CDR1 SGHKS and CDR2 YYEKEE (reference sequence). V dropped 4 bases and J dropped 8; count of bases not matched to a gene: 6. This CDR3 has 14 amino acids.

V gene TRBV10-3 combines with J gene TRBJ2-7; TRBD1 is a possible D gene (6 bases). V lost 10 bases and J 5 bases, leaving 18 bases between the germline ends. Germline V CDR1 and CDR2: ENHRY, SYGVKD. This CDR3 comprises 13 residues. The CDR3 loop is CASLKTGLDEQYF. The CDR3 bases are TGTGCCAGCCTCAAAACAGGGCTTGACGAGCAGTACTTC.

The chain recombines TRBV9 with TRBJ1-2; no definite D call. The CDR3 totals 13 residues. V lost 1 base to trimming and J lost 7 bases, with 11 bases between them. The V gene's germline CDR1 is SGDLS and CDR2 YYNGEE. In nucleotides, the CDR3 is TGTGCCAGCAGCGTATACGGCGGTGCTGGCTACACCTTC. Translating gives CASSVYGGAGYTF.

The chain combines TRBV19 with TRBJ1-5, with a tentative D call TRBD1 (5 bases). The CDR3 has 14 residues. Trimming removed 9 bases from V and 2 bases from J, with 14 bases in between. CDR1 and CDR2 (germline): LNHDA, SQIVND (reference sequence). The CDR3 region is CASAGGAGNQPQHF. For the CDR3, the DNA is TGTGCCAGCGCGGGAGGGGCCGGCAATCAGCCCCAGCATTTT.

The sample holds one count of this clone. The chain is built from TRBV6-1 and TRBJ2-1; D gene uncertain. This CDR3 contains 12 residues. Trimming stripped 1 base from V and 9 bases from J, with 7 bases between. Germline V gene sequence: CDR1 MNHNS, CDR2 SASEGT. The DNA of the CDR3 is TGTGCCAGCAGTGAAGTTGGTAGTGAGCAGTTCTTC. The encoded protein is CASSEVGSEQFF.

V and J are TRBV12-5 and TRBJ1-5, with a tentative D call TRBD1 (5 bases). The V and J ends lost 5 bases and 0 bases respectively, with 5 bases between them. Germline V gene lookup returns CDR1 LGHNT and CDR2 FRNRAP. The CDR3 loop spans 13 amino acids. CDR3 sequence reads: CASGQGSNQPQHF. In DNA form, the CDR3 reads TGTGCTAGTGGTCAGGGTAGCAATCAGCCCCAGCATTTT.

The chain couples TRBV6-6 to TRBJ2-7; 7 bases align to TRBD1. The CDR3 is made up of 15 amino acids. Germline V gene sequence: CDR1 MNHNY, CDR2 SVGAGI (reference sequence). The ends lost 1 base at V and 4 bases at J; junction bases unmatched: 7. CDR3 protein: CASSYLGGGFYEQYF. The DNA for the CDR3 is TGTGCCAGCAGTTACTTAGGGGGCGGGTTTTACGAGCAGTACTTC.

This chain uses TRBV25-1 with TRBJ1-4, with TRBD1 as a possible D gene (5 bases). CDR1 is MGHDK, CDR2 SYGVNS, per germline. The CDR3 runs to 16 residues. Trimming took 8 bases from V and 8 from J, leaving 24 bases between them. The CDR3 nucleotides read TGTGCCAGCGGGGGGACGGTGGGGGTTGTGAGGGAAAAACTGTTTTTT. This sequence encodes CASGGTVGVVREKLFF.

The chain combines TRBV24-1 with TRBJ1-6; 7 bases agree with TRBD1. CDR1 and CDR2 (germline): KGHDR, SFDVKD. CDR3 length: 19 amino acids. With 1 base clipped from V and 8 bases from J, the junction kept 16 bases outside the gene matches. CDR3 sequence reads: CATSDFGSPGQHSDSPLHF. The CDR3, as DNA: TGTGCCACCAGTGATTTTGGGTCCCCGGGACAGCATTCCGATTCACCCCTCCACTTT.

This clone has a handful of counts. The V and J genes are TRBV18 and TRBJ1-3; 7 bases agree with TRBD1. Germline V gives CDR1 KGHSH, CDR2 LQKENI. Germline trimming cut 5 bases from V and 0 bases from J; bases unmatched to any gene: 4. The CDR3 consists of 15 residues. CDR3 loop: CASSSRQGSGNTIYF. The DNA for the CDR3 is TGTGCCAGCTCATCCCGACAGGGCTCTGGAAACACCATATATTTT.

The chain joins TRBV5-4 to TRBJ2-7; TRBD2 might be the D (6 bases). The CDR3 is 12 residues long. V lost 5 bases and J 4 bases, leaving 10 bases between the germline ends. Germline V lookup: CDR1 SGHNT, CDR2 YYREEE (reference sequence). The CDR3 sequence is CASSWGEYEQYF. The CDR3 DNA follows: TGTGCCAGCAGTTGGGGGGAGTACGAGCAGTACTTC.